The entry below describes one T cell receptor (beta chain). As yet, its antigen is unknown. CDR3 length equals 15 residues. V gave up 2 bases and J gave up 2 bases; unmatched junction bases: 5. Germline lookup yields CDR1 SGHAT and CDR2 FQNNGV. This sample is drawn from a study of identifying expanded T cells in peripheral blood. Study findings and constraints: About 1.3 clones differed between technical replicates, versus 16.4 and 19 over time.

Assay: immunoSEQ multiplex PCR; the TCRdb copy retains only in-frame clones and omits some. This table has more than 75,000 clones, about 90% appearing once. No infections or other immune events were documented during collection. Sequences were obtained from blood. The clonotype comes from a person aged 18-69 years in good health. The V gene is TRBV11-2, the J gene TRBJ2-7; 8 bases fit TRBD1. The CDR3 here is CASSLWGTGTYEQYF. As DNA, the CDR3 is TGTGCCAGCAGCTTATGGGGGACAGGTACCTACGAGCAGTACTTC.